The 18 T cell receptor beta chains in this list originate from one sample, sequenced in a study of tumor-infiltrating lymphocytes in primary liver carcinoma. With a constant-region primer, TCR beta cDNA was made from 400 to 550 ng of total RNA. Modified slightly, ARM-PCR produced TCR beta libraries over three nested multiplex PCR rounds. TRBV1-TRBV30 forward primers paired with a C-beta reverse primer drove the first two PCR rounds, 10 cycles each. TCRdb processed the multiplex PCR reads anew with MiXCR; each CDR3 protein has one entry. Of 190,000 or so distinct CDR3 sequences detected, roughly 61% appear once; the ten largest clones hold 7% to 8.5%. Researchers drew blood RNA from unsorted whole blood and extracted germline DNA as well. Sequences were obtained from peripheral blood. All receptors come from a woman aged 60-75 years with primary liver carcinoma and hepatitis B virus infection.

On this clonotype: A much larger clone lies a single base off, so this may be a read error. The chain is built from TRBV6-5 and TRBJ2-5; 8 positions agree with TRBD2. CDR3 length: 14 residues. Germline V gene data show CDR1 as MNHEY and CDR2 as SVGAGI. CDR3 loop: CASSRGGSFETHYF. In nucleotides, the CDR3 is TGTGCCAGCAGTCGGGGGGGTAGCTTTGAGACCCACTACTTC.

The chain uses TRBV6-6 and TRBJ2-7; 8 bases line up with TRBD1. CDR1 is MNHNY, CDR2 SVGAGI, per germline (reference sequence). The V and J ends lost 7 bases and 7 bases, in that order; junction bases with no gene match: 12. The CDR3 spans 14 residues. The CDR3, as DNA: TGTGCCAGCAACAAGGACAGGGAACTGGGGGAGCAGTACTTC. Its translation: CASNKDRELGEQYF.

This clonotype was seen a handful of times. The chain uses TRBV7-9 and TRBJ2-7, with a possible D match to TRBD1 (5 bases). Germline CDR1 reads SEHNR; CDR2 reads FQNEAQ (reference sequence). This CDR3 is built from 13 residues. V lost 5 bases and J lost 3, with 11 bases in between. The CDR3 nucleotides read TGTGCCAGCAGCCCCGGGCAGGGCTACGAGCAGTACTTC. Translation gives CASSPGQGYEQYF.

Remarks on this clonotype: The CDR3 end shows no conserved phenylalanine or tryptophan, and so a read error is likely. V is TRBV28 and J is TRBJ2-3; no clear D. This CDR3 has 14 amino acids. V lost 3 bases and J 7 bases, leaving 14 bases between the germline ends. Germline lookup yields CDR1 MDHEN and CDR2 SYDVKM. The CDR3 nucleotides read TGTGCCAGCAGTTTCACGGGTAGTAGGTATACGCAGTATTTG. Protein: CASSFTGSRYTQYL.

A word on this clonotype: Possible read error: a much larger clone is one base away. The chain employs TRBV6-1 and TRBJ1-2, with TRBD1 matching over 8 bases. V gave up 4 bases and J gave up 4 bases; unmatched junction bases: 8. The CDR3 is made up of 15 amino acids. The germline gives CDR1 MNHNS, CDR2 SASEGT. This chain's CDR3 is CASSARTGSSYGYTF. The CDR3 DNA sequence: TGTGCCAGCAGTGCCAGGACAGGGAGTTCCTATGGCTACACCTTC.

The chain links TRBV30 to TRBJ2-4; TRBD2 matches at 7 bases. The junction had 8 bases not matched to a gene; V was cut back by 1 base and J by 8 bases. In germline, CDR1 is GTSNPN, CDR2 SVGIG (reference sequence). The CDR3 is 14 amino acids. The CDR3 is CAWSDWGGSDIQYF. The CDR3 nucleotides are TGTGCCTGGAGTGATTGGGGGGGGTCTGACATTCAGTACTTC.

Turning to this clonotype: The conserved final phenylalanine or tryptophan is absent from the CDR3, which likely points to a read error. This chain uses TRBV11-2 with TRBJ2-6; D possibly corresponds to TRBD1 (5 bases). This CDR3 is built from 18 residues. CDR1 and CDR2 from the germline V gene are SGHAT and FQNNGV. V was trimmed by 2 bases and J by 5 bases, leaving 19 bases between them. DNA of the CDR3: TGTGCCAGCAGCTTACCCCAGGGTAGTTTGTCTAGGGCCAACGTCCTGACTTCC. Amino acids: CASSLPQGSLSRANVLTS.

This clonotype was detected many times. The V gene is TRBV6-6, the J gene TRBJ2-2; 9 nucleotides agree with TRBD1. V shed 6 bases, J shed 4 bases, and the junction held 3 bases outside the gene matches. The CDR3 has 14 amino acids. Per the germline V gene, CDR1 is MNHNY and CDR2 is SVGAGI (reference sequence). The CDR3 region is CASRGQGPTGELFF. CDR3 nucleotides: TGTGCCAGCAGGGGACAGGGACCCACCGGGGAGCTGTTTTTT.

Notes on this clonotype: A much more abundant neighbour one base away suggests this may be a read error. The genes are TRBV12-3 or TRBV12-4 and TRBJ1-1, with unresolved D. V lost 4 bases, J lost 3 bases, and 6 bases lay in between. The CDR3 length is 12 residues. CDR3 nucleotides: TGTGCCAGCAGTTCTCCTCACACTGAAGCTTTCTTT. Protein sequence: CASSSPHTEAFF.

The CDR3 sequence: CASSSRTGIGNEQFF. DNA for the CDR3: TGTGCCAGCAGTTCCCGGACAGGGATTGGTAATGAGCAGTTCTTC. The V and J genes are TRBV28 and TRBJ2-1; 8 nucleotides agree with TRBD1. V shed 4 bases, J shed 7 bases, and the junction held 9 bases outside the gene matches. Looked up from germline, CDR1 is MDHEN and CDR2 is SYDVKM. The CDR3 runs 15 residues.

The chain carries TRBV11-3 and TRBJ2-1; D perhaps matches TRBD2 (6 bases). V was trimmed by 6 bases and J by 3 bases, leaving 12 bases between them. CDR3 length: 14 residues. Germline CDR1 SGHNT, CDR2 YENEEA. The CDR3 bases are TGTGCCAGCAGTACTAGCTTGATCTACAATGAGCAGTTCTTC. Its protein product is CASSTSLIYNEQFF.

There are a few counts of this clonotype. Just one base apart from a much larger clone, this may be a read error. The gene calls are TRBV12-3 or TRBV12-4 and TRBJ2-1; 8 bases agree with TRBD1. The CDR3 length is 19 residues. The chain's CDR3 is CGSSLVSRGPNYSYNEQFF. The CDR3 region has the DNA TGTGGCAGCAGTTTAGTTAGCAGGGGGCCAAATTACTCCTACAATGAGCAGTTCTTC.

In its sample, this clonotype was seen many times. The rearrangement uses TRBV4-1 and TRBJ1-1; TRBD1 agrees at 7 bases. V shed 4 bases, J shed 3 bases, and the junction held 8 bases outside the gene matches. There are 15 residues in the CDR3. Germline CDR1 is MGHRA and CDR2 is YSYEKL. DNA for the CDR3: TGCGCCAGCAGCCTATCCGGGCAGGGGGACACTGAAGCTTTCTTT. It specifies CASSLSGQGDTEAFF.

The V call is TRBV7-9, the J call TRBJ1-2; 12 bases map to TRBD1. The ends lost 3 bases at V and 10 bases at J; junction bases unmatched: 9. The germline V gene encodes CDR1 SEHNR and CDR2 FQNEAQ (reference sequence). CDR3 length: 15 amino acids. This chain's CDR3 is CASSLGTGGVLPYTF. Written as DNA, the CDR3 is TGTGCCAGCAGCTTGGGGACAGGGGGCGTCCTGCCCTACACCTTC. Full variable domain (missing parts from reference TRBV7-9 and TRBJ1-2): DTGVSQNPRHKITKRGQNVTFRCDPISEHNRLYWYRQTLGQGPEFLTYFQNEAQLEKSRLLSDRFSAERPKGSFSTLEIQRTEQGDSAMYLCASSLGTGGVLPYTFGSGTRLTVV.

Note on this clonotype: Sequence at one end of the junction differs from germline and may be a read error. The chain links TRBV11-2 to TRBJ2-1, with 9 bases that match TRBD2. Germline V gives CDR1 SGHAT, CDR2 FQNNGV. The CDR3 spans 16 residues. CDR3: CVSSLLGAGGPNGQFF. The DNA for the CDR3 is TGTGTCAGCAGCCTATTGGGAGCGGGAGGACCCAATGGGCAGTTCTTC. Complete variable domain (other parts from reference TRBV11-2 and TRBJ2-1): EAGVAQSPRYKIIEKRQSVAFWCNPISGHATLYWYQQILGQGPKLLIQFQNNGVVDDSQLPKDRFSAERLKGVDSTLKIQPAKLEDSAVYLCVSSLLGAGGPNGQFFGPGTRLTVL.

This clonotype was observed at least ten times. The chain is built from TRBV6-5 and TRBJ2-7, with D uncertain. Germline-derived CDR1 and CDR2 are MNHEY and SVGAGI. The length of the CDR3 is 15 residues. V gave up 2 bases and J gave up 0 bases, with 11 bases separating them. CDR3 region: CASSYLFGSSYEQYF. The DNA for the CDR3 is TGTGCCAGCAGTTACCTCTTCGGGTCCTCCTACGAGCAGTACTTC.

The CDR3 DNA reads TGTGCCAGCAGTAAGGATGGAGGCTCTGGAAACACCATATATTTT. It encodes CASSKDGGSGNTIYF. The genes are TRBV5-4 and TRBJ1-3; D ambiguous. Germline V gene sequence: CDR1 SGHNT, CDR2 YYREEE (reference sequence). The CDR3 length is 15 residues. Trimming took off 5 bases at V and 0 bases at J, with 12 bases between the two ends.

A word on this clonotype: The CDR3 end shows no conserved phenylalanine or tryptophan, and so a read error is likely. The chain uses TRBV11-2 and TRBJ2-1, with D maybe TRBD1 (6 bases). This CDR3 has 15 residues. Germline V gives CDR1 SGHAT, CDR2 FQNNGV. The CDR3 DNA reads as TGTACCAGCAGCCCGGGGACAAGCTCCTACAATGAGCAGTTCTCT. Its protein is CTSSPGTSSYNEQFS.